Detailed here is one T cell receptor beta chain. The antigen is not known. Primed by a sample-barcoded 5' primer and a J-beta primer mix, a second PCR proceeded for 7 to 11 cycles. TCRdb processed the 5' RACE reads anew with MiXCR; each CDR3 protein has one entry. The sample contains around 1,000,000 distinct CDR3 sequences, around 27% of which appear only once. Extraction of total RNA produced a minimum of 5 micrograms from each sample. These data belong to a study of blood T cells in healthy people across ages. Background on the study: Researchers report that template switching captured about one barcoded beta molecule per two T cells. Study-wide findings and caveats: Per million T cells, the diversity of TCR beta decreased roughly linearly as age advanced.

Germline CDR1 is LGHDT and CDR2 is YNNKEL (reference sequence). Trimming left V 4 bases short and J 8 bases short, with 14 bases between. The length of the CDR3 is 14 residues. A further study also used this sample, focusing on T cells of mothers and their children.

What was sequenced was blood. This clonotype originated in a girl aged 2-9 years in good health. This chain uses TRBV3-1 with TRBJ1-4, with D possibly matching TRBD1 (5 bases). CDR3 sequence: CASSPPQRQEKLFF. The CDR3 DNA is TGTGCCAGCAGCCCCCCTCAAAGACAGGAAAAACTGTTTTTT.